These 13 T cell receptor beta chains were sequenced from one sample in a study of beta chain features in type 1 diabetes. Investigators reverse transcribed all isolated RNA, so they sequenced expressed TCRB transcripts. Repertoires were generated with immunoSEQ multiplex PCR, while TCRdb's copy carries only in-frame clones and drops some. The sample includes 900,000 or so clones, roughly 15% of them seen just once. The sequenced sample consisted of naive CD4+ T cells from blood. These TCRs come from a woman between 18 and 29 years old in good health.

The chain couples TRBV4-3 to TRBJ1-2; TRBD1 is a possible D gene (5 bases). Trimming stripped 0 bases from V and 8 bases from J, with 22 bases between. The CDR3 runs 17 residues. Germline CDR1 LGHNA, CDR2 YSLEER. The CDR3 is CASSQEGGNSQPEGYTF. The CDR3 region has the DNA TGCGCCAGCAGCCAAGAGGGGGGTAACAGCCAGCCTGAGGGCTACACCTTC.

CDR3 nucleotides: TGTGCCAGTAGTATAGATCCCGGCGGGACAGCCAAAAACATTCAGTACTTC. Encoded protein: CASSIDPGGTAKNIQYF. The rearrangement links TRBV19 to TRBJ2-4, with D possibly TRBD2 on 6 matching bases. Germline assignment: CDR1 LNHDA and CDR2 SQIVND (reference sequence). CDR3 size: 17 residues. The V gene lost 0 bases and the J gene lost 0 bases, with 12 bases spanning the gap.

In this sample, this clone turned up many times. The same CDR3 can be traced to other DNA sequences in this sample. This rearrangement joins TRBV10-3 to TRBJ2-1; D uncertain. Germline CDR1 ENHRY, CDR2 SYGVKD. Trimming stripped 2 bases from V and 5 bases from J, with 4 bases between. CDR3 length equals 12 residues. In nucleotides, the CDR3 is TGTGCCATCAGTGAGAGGGACAATGAGCAGTTCTTC. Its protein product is CAISERDNEQFF.

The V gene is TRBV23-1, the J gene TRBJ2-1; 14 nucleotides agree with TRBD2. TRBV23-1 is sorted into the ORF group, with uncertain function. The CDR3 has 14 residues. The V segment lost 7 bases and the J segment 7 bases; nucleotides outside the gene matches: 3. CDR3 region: CASTGTSGSNEQFF. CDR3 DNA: TGCGCCAGCACCGGGACTAGCGGGAGTAATGAGCAGTTCTTC.

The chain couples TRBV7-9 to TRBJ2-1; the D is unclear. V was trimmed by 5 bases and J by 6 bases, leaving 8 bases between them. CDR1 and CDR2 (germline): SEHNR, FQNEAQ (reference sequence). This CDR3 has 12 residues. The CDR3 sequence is CASSPERNEQFF. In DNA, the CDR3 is TGTGCCAGCAGCCCTGAACGCAATGAGCAGTTCTTC.

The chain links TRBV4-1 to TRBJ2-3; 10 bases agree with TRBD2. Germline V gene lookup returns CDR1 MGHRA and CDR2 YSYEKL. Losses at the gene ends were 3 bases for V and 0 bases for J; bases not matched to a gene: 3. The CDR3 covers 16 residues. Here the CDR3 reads CASSHTSGTSTDTQYF. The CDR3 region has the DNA TGCGCCAGCAGCCACACTAGCGGGACCAGCACAGATACGCAGTATTTT.

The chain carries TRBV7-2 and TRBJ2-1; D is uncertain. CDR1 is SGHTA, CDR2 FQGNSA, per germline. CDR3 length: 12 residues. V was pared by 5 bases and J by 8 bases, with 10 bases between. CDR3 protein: CASSVDGYEQFF. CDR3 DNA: TGTGCCAGCAGCGTAGACGGGTATGAGCAGTTCTTC.

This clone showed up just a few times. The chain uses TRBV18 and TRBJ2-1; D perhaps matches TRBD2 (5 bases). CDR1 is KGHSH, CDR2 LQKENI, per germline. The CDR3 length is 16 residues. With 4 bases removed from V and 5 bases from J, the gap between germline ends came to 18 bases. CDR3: CASSLFYEGVDNEQFF. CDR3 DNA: TGTGCCAGCTCACTATTTTATGAGGGAGTTGACAATGAGCAGTTCTTC.

CDR3 in DNA: TGCGCCAGCAGCCCCAATAGCGGGAGAATGTACGAGCAGTACTTC. Translated: CASSPNSGRMYEQYF. The chain uses TRBV5-1 and TRBJ2-7; 9 bases map to TRBD2. Germline CDR1 is SGHRS and CDR2 is YFSETQ. The CDR3 spans 15 residues. Germline trimming cut 4 bases from V and 4 bases from J; bases unmatched to any gene: 9. The full variable domain, with the rest looked up from reference TRBV5-1 and TRBJ2-7, is KAGVTQTPRYLIKTRGQQVTLSCSPISGHRSVSWYQQTPGQGLQFLFEYFSETQRNKGNFPGRFSGRQFSNSRSEMNVSTLELGDSALYLCASSPNSGRMYEQYFGPGTRLTVT.

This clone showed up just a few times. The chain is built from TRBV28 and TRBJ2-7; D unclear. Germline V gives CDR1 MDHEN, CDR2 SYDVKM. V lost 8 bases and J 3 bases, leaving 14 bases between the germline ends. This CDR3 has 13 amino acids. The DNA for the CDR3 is TGTGCCAGCTGCCGGTCGGTTCGCTACGAGCAGTACTTC. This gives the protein CASCRSVRYEQYF.

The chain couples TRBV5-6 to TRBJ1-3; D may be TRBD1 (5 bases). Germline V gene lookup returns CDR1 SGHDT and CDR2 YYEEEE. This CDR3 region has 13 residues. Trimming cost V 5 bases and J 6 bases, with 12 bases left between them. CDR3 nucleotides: TGTGCCAGCAGTCCCGGGACGGAAAACACCATATATTTT. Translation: CASSPGTENTIYF.

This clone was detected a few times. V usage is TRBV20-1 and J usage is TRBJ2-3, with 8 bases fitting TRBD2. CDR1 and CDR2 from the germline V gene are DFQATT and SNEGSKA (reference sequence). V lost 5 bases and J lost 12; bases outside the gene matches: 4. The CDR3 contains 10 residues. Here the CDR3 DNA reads TGCAGTGCTGCCGGGACTAGACAGTATTTT. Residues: CSAAGTRQYF.

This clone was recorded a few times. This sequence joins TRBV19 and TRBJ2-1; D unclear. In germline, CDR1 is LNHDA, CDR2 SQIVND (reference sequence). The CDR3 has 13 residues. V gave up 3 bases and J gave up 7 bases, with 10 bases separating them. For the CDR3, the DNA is TGTGCCAGTAGTATGGGCAAGTTTAATGAGCAGTTCTTC. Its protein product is CASSMGKFNEQFF.